These 27 T cell receptor beta chains were sequenced from one sample in a study of post-analysis software for immune sequencing data. Points from the study as a whole: Relative to controls, patients had about five TRBV segments at higher frequency, with TRBV5-6, TRBV5-1 and TRBV20-1 among these.

Libraries were made from TCR beta cDNA, and they carried unique molecular identifiers. TCRdb re-derived calls from the PCR reads in MiXCR, one entry per CDR3 protein. The sample lists more than 450,000 distinct CDR3 sequences; around a third were seen once. Antigen specificity for these receptors is unknown. The sequenced material came from blood. The source is a girl aged 2-17 years with multiple sclerosis.

This clonotype was detected many times. The V call is TRBV9, the J call TRBJ2-3; perhaps TRBD1 as D (6 bases). V was cut by 7 bases and J by 3 bases, with 12 bases left in between. Germline V CDR1 and CDR2: SGDLS, YYNGEE. The CDR3 runs to 13 residues. For the CDR3, the DNA is TGTGCCAGCTCCCTGGGGGCGACAGATACGCAGTATTTT. This translates into CASSLGATDTQYF.

The gene calls are TRBV29-1 and TRBJ2-1; 9 bases are shared with TRBD2. Trimming cost V 8 bases and J 7 bases; bases outside gene matches: 12. Germline CDR1 reads SQVTM; CDR2 reads ANQGSEA. CDR3 length: 14 residues. This chain's CDR3 is CSSSGLAGSNEQFF. For the CDR3, the DNA is TGCAGCTCCTCCGGGCTAGCGGGGTCAAATGAGCAGTTCTTC.

This chain links TRBV20-1 with TRBJ2-4; 12 nucleotides match TRBD2. The CDR3 totals 14 residues. J lost 7 bases, V lost 3 bases, and 4 bases had no gene match. The germline V gene has CDR1 DFQATT and CDR2 SNEGSKA (reference sequence). The DNA for the CDR3 is TGCAGTGCTAGCAAGCTAGCGGGGGGGAACATTCAGTACTTC. This gives the protein CSASKLAGGNIQYF.

This clonotype has just a few counts. The gene calls are TRBV12-3 or TRBV12-4 and TRBJ1-2; TRBD1 agrees at 7 bases. Trimming took 5 bases from V and 4 from J; bases not matched to a gene: 4. CDR3 length: 13 residues. This chain's CDR3 is CASSMGQIYGYTF. CDR3 bases: TGTGCCAGCAGTATGGGACAGATCTATGGCTACACCTTC.

This rearrangement joins TRBV20-1 to TRBJ1-1; 7 positions agree with TRBD1. Looked up from germline, CDR1 is DFQATT and CDR2 is SNEGSKA (reference sequence). V was clipped by 6 bases and J by 4 bases; unmatched bases: 11. The CDR3 is made up of 14 amino acids. The CDR3 is CSALTGRSGTEAFF. CDR3 sequence (DNA): TGCAGTGCGCTGACAGGGAGGTCGGGCACTGAAGCTTTCTTT.

This chain links TRBV28 with TRBJ2-7, with D tentatively TRBD1 or TRBD2 (5 bases each). Germline-derived CDR1 and CDR2 are MDHEN and SYDVKM. The CDR3 loop spans 15 amino acids. Trimming stripped 6 bases from V and 2 bases from J, with 17 bases between. CDR3 in DNA: TGTGCCAGCAGCTCAACCGGGACGTCGCCCTACGAGCAGTACTTC. This gives the protein CASSSTGTSPYEQYF.

About this clonotype itself: The junction differs from germline at one of its ends, possibly a read error. The V and J genes are TRBV25-1 and TRBJ2-3, with no clear D. This CDR3 is 13 amino acids long. Germline V gene lookup returns CDR1 MGHDK and CDR2 SYGVNS. The CDR3 bases are TGTGCCAGCAGTGAATTTCAAGCAGATACGCGGTATTTT. Protein sequence: CASSEFQADTRYF.

A remark on this clonotype: One end of the junction does not line up with germline, which may come from a read error. This rearrangement joins TRBV5-6 to TRBJ1-2; maybe TRBD1 (5 bases). The germline V gene has CDR1 SGHDT and CDR2 YYEEEE. The CDR3 length is 14 residues. The CDR3 reads CASSLATQAGGDTF. As DNA, the CDR3 is TGTGCCAGCAGCTTGGCCACACAGGCTGGTGGCGACACCTTC.

This clonotype was counted only a few times. This sequence joins TRBV5-6 and TRBJ2-5; 13 positions match TRBD2. The trim removed 4 bases at V and 1 base at J, leaving 7 bases unmatched. Germline CDR1 and CDR2: SGHDT and YYEEEE. This CDR3 comprises 17 residues. The CDR3 DNA reads as TGTGCCAGCAGCCTGGGGGGACTAGCGGGGACCCAAGAGACCCAGTACTTC. Protein sequence: CASSLGGLAGTQETQYF.

This clonotype was counted only a few times. The chain employs TRBV5-1 and TRBJ2-5; 7 nucleotides align to TRBD1. The CDR3 totals 19 residues. J was trimmed by 3 bases and V by 4 bases; bases with no gene match: 21. Germline lookup yields CDR1 SGHRS and CDR2 YFSETQ. The CDR3 loop reads CASSGLMILRDRKKETQYF. The CDR3, as DNA: TGCGCCAGCAGCGGACTTATGATACTCCGGGACAGAAAAAAAGAGACCCAGTACTTC. The full variable domain, its missing parts supplied by reference TRBV5-1 and TRBJ2-5, is KAGVTQTPRYLIKTRGQQVTLSCSPISGHRSVSWYQQTPGQGLQFLFEYFSETQRNKGNFPGRFSGRQFSNSRSEMNVSTLELGDSALYLCASSGLMILRDRKKETQYFGPGTRLLVL.

This clonotype was seen a few times. The V and J genes are TRBV5-1 and TRBJ2-1; 10 nucleotides line up with TRBD2. V was pared by 0 bases and J by 3 bases, with 6 bases of the junction left unmatched. Per the germline V gene, CDR1 is SGHRS and CDR2 is YFSETQ. This CDR3 has 17 amino acids. CDR3 residues: CASSLVQSGGVYNEQFF. The CDR3 nucleotides read TGCGCCAGCAGCTTGGTCCAAAGCGGGGGGGTCTACAATGAGCAGTTCTTC.

This clonotype has only one observation. The chain is built from TRBV21-1 and TRBJ1-1; TRBD1, the table's D call, was not compared with the DNA. TRBV21-1 constitutes a pseudogene. The CDR3 spans 16 residues. In DNA, the CDR3 is TGTGCCAGCAGCAAACGGGGACGGGGCGCAGACACTGAAGCTTTCTTT. It yields the protein CASSKRGRGADTEAFF.

The rearrangement links TRBV28 to TRBJ1-1, with D tentatively TRBD1 (5 bases). V dropped 8 bases and J dropped 0 bases, with 19 bases sitting between them. CDR1 and CDR2 from the germline V gene are MDHEN and SYDVKM. The CDR3 runs 16 residues. The CDR3 bases are TGTGCCAGCCCACGAGTCCTAGGGGAGGTGAACACTGAAGCTTTCTTT. This encodes CASPRVLGEVNTEAFF. The complete variable domain, with remaining parts taken from reference TRBV28 and TRBJ1-1, reads DVKVTQSSRYLVKRTGEKVFLECVQDMDHENMFWYRQDPGLGLRLIYFSYDVKMKEKGDIPEGYSVSREKKERFSLILESASTNQTSMYLCASPRVLGEVNTEAFFGQGTRLTVV.

J is TRBJ2-7 and V is TRBV7-9; possibly TRBD1 or TRBD2 for D (5 bases each). The germline CDR1 and CDR2 sequences are SEHNR and FQNEAQ (reference sequence). The CDR3 loop spans 15 amino acids. The V and J ends lost 6 bases and 1 base respectively, with 16 bases between them. The chain's CDR3 is CASSAPGTLSYEQYF. CDR3 nucleotides: TGTGCCAGCAGTGCACCCGGGACGTTATCCTACGAGCAGTACTTC.

This clonotype has just a few counts. The chain links TRBV6-1 to TRBJ2-5, with TRBD2 identical over 12 bases. The V and J ends lost 7 bases and 11 bases, in that order; junction bases with no gene match: 11. There are 14 residues in the CDR3. The germline gives CDR1 MNHNS, CDR2 SASEGT. CDR3 DNA sequence: TGTGCCAGCACTGGACTAGCGGGAAGTAATGAGCAGTACTTC. Translation: CASTGLAGSNEQYF.

This clonotype was seen a few times. The chain carries TRBV29-1 and TRBJ2-1; 7 bases align to TRBD1. The trim removed 4 bases at V and 5 bases at J, leaving 14 bases unmatched. Germline lookup yields CDR1 SQVTM and CDR2 ANQGSEA. The CDR3 extends over 16 amino acids. The chain's CDR3 is CSVGGKPGQSDNEQFF. The CDR3 DNA reads as TGCAGCGTTGGTGGGAAACCGGGACAGAGTGACAATGAGCAGTTCTTC.

In its sample, this clonotype was seen a few times. The gene calls are TRBV4-1 and TRBJ2-5; D is tentatively TRBD1 or TRBD2 (5 bases each). V was cut by 1 base and J by 5 bases, with 23 bases left in between. The CDR3 is 18 amino acids. The germline V gene encodes CDR1 MGHRA and CDR2 YSYEKL. CDR3 amino acids: CASSQGRIGRTEGETQYF. The CDR3 DNA reads TGCGCCAGCAGCCAAGGAAGGATCGGACGGACCGAGGGGGAGACCCAGTACTTC.

The V call is TRBV4-2, the J call TRBJ1-1; 8 bases fit TRBD1. Germline assignment: CDR1 LGHNA and CDR2 YNFKEQ. The CDR3 covers 16 residues. Trimming removed 1 base from V and 2 bases from J; junction bases left unmatched: 6. CDR3 nucleotide sequence: TGTGCCAGCAGCCAAGTATCGGACAGGGCTAACACTGAAGCTTTCTTT. Protein product: CASSQVSDRANTEAFF.

The chain has TRBV7-3 and TRBJ1-1, with no clear D. V was pared by 3 bases and J by 2 bases, with 4 bases between. The CDR3 contains 12 residues. From germline, CDR1 is SGHTA and CDR2 FQGTGA. CDR3 sequence (DNA): TGTGCCAGCAGCTTCGAAAACACTGAAGCTTTCTTT. Protein: CASSFENTEAFF.

In its sample, this clonotype was seen a few times. The J gene is TRBJ2-1, the V gene TRBV5-1; the match to TRBD2 covers 16 bases. From germline, CDR1 is SGHRS and CDR2 YFSETQ. The V and J ends lost 3 bases and 1 base, in that order; junction bases with no gene match: 7. CDR3 length: 19 amino acids. For the CDR3, the DNA is TGCGCCAGCAGCTCACCCGGGACTAGCGGGGGGGCGTCCTACAATGAGCAGTTCTTC. This encodes CASSSPGTSGGASYNEQFF.

In this sample, this clonotype turned up once. For the CDR3, the DNA is TGCGCCAGCAGCTTTGGGGGAATCCCCCCAGATACGCAGTATTTT. It specifies CASSFGGIPPDTQYF. This rearrangement joins TRBV5-1 to TRBJ2-3, with D perhaps being TRBD1 or TRBD2 (5 bases each). The CDR3 has 15 residues. The V gene's germline CDR1 is SGHRS and CDR2 YFSETQ. Trimming removed 2 bases at V and 4 bases at J, with 14 bases between.

A word on this clonotype: The junction and the germline gene differ at one end; a read error may be behind it. V usage is TRBV15 and J usage is TRBJ1-5; 7 positions match TRBD1. The length of the CDR3 is 14 residues. CDR1 is LNHNV and CDR2 is YYDKDF in the germline V gene (reference sequence). CDR3 amino acids: CATNRDRVGQPQHF. CDR3 in DNA: TGTGCCACCAACAGAGACAGGGTCGGTCAGCCCCAGCATTTT.

The J gene is TRBJ1-5, the V gene TRBV20-1; 7 nucleotides line up with TRBD1. The germline gives CDR1 DFQATT, CDR2 SNEGSKA (reference sequence). J gave up 6 bases and V 3 bases, and 11 bases lay outside the gene matches. The CDR3 totals 15 residues. CDR3 in amino acids: CSARSQGIGTQPQHF. Written as DNA, the CDR3 is TGCAGTGCTAGGTCACAGGGGATCGGTACTCAGCCCCAGCATTTT.

This clonotype was recorded a few times. This chain joins TRBV19 and TRBJ1-5; tentative D call: TRBD1 (6 bases). This CDR3 is 12 amino acids long. The germline CDR1 and CDR2 sequences are LNHDA and SQIVND (reference sequence). Trimming took 11 bases from V and 6 from J, leaving 14 bases between them. CDR3 nucleotides: TGTGCCGGACAGAGGGTAGGTCAGCCCCAGCATTTT. Amino acids: CAGQRVGQPQHF.

The chain carries TRBV24-1 and TRBJ2-3, with a tentative D call TRBD1 (5 bases). The germline V and J ends were trimmed by 5 bases and 3 bases, with 17 bases remaining between them. The CDR3 has 16 amino acids. CDR1 is KGHDR and CDR2 is SFDVKD in the germline V gene. CDR3 coding DNA: TGTGCCACCAGTGTGGCCCCAGGGAAAGGGACAGATACGCAGTATTTT. Protein product: CATSVAPGKGTDTQYF.

This rearrangement joins TRBV9 to TRBJ2-5; TRBD1 matches at 7 bases. This CDR3 is built from 15 residues. J was trimmed by 3 bases and V by 5 bases; bases with no gene match: 10. CDR1 and CDR2 from the germline V gene are SGDLS and YYNGEE. The CDR3 nucleotides are TGTGCCAGCAGTCCTCGGACAGGAGGTGAAGAGACCCAGTACTTC. Translation gives CASSPRTGGEETQYF. Together with reference TRBV9 and TRBJ2-5, the CDR3 gives the full variable domain: DSGVTQTPKHLITATGQRVTLRCSPRSGDLSVYWYQQSLDQGLQFLIQYYNGEERAKGNILERFSAQQFPDLHSELNLSSLELGDSALYFCASSPRTGGEETQYFGPGTRLLVL.

The chain employs TRBV7-8 and TRBJ2-3; TRBD2 aligns across 8 bases. Germline V gene data show CDR1 as SGHVS and CDR2 as FQNEAQ. The CDR3 is 14 amino acids. Trimming cost V 3 bases and J 5 bases; bases outside gene matches: 4. The CDR3 region has the DNA TGTGCCAGCAGCTTCGCGGGGGGAATAGATACGCAGTATTTT. It specifies CASSFAGGIDTQYF.